A single T cell receptor (beta chain) is shown here with its context. The antigen remains unidentified. The time point here: after neoadjuvant nivolumab, at surgical resection. No culture or expansion preceded analysis of these blood cells. These data originate in a study of neoadjuvant anti-PD-1 for oral cavity cancer. The overall study: Around day 43, patients without progression received a fourth nivolumab dose before surgery.

Findings of the study overall: Each response group had just a few patients in TCR analyses.

Blood libraries mostly used approximately 450 ng genomic DNA, six replicates each. Libraries were prepared by immunoSEQ multiplex PCR; TCRdb keeps only in-frame clonotypes and omits some of them. The sample lists about 9,800 clones, roughly 64% occurring once. CDR3 length equals 15 residues. Germline values: CDR1 MNHNS, CDR2 SASEGT. With 4 bases clipped from V and 0 bases from J, the junction kept 4 bases outside the gene matches. The source is a person aged 35-79 years with oral cavity squamous cell carcinoma. This chain uses TRBV6-1 with TRBJ2-3, with 7 bases identical to TRBD2. Sequences were derived from PBMCs, sampled after nivolumab (anti-PD-1) treatment. The CDR3 DNA reads as TGTGCCAGCAGTGTATCGCGGGGGAGCACAGATACGCAGTATTTT. Translated, it gives CASSVSRGSTDTQYF.